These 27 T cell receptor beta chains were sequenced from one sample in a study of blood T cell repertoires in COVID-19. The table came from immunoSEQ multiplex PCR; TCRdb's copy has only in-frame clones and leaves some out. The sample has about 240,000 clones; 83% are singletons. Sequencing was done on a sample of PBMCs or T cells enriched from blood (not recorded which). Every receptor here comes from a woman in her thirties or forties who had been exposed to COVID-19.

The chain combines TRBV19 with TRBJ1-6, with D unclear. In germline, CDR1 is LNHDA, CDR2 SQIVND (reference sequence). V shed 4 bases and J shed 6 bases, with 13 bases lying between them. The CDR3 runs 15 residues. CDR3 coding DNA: TGTGCCAGTAGTACCTCTACGGACTTTAATTCACCCCTCCACTTT. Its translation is CASSTSTDFNSPLHF.

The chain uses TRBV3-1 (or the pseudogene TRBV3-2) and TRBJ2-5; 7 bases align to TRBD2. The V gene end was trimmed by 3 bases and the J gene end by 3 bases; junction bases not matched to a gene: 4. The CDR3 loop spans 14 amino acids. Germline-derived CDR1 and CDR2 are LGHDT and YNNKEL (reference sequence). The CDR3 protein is CASSHIGTKETQYF. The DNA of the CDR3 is TGTGCCAGCAGCCATATCGGGACTAAAGAGACCCAGTACTTC.

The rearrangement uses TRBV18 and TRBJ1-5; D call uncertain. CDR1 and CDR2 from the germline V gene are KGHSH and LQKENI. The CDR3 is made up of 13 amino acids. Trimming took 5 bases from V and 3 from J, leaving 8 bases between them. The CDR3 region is CASSSDSNQPQHF. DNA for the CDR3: TGTGCCAGCTCATCGGACTCCAATCAGCCCCAGCATTTT.

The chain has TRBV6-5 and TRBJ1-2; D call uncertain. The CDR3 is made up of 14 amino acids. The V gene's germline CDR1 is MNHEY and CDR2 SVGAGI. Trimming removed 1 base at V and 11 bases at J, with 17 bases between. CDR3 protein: CASSYLGGDVMYTF. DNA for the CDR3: TGTGCCAGCAGTTACTTAGGCGGGGATGTGATGTACACCTTC.

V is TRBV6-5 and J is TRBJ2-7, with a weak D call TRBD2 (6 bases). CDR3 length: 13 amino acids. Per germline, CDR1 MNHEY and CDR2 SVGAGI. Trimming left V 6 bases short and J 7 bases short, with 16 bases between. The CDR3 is CASSLQLAGEQYF. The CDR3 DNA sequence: TGTGCCAGCAGCTTACAGCTGGCGGGGGAGCAGTACTTC.

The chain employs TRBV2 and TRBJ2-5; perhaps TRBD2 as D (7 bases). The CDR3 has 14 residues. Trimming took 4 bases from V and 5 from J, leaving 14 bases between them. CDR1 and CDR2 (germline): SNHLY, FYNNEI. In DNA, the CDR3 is TGTGCCAGCAGTGTAAGGGGGGGCGTTGAGACCCAGTACTTC. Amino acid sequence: CASSVRGGVETQYF. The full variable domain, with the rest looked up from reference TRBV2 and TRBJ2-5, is EPEVTQTPSHQVTQMGQEVILRCVPISNHLYFYWYRQILGQKVEFLVSFYNNEISEKSEIFDDQFSVERPDGSNFTLKIRSTKLEDSAMYFCASSVRGGVETQYFGPGTRLLVL.

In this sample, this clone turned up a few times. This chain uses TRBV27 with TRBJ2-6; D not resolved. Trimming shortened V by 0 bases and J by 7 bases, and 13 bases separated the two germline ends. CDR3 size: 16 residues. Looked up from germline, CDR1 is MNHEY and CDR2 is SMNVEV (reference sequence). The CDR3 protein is CASSLSGNLRANVLTF. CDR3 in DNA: TGTGCCAGCAGTTTATCCGGTAACTTAAGAGCCAACGTCCTGACTTTC.

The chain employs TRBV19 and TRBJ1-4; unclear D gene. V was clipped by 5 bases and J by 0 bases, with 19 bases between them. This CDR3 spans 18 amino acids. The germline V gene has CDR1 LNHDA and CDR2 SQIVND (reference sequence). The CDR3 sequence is CASSSRPLEHTTNEKLFF. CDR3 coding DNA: TGTGCCAGTAGTTCACGTCCCCTCGAACACACAACTAATGAAAAACTGTTTTTT.

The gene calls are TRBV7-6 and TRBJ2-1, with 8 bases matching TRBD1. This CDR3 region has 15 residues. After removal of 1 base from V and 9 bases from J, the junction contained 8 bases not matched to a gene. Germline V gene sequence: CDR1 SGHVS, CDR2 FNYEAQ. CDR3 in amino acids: CASSLETGAQGEQFF. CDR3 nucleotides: TGTGCCAGCAGCTTAGAGACAGGGGCCCAGGGTGAGCAGTTCTTC. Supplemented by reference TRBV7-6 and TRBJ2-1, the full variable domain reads GAGVSQSPRYKVTKRGQDVALRCDPISGHVSLYWYRQALGQGPEFLTYFNYEAQQDKSGLPNDRFSAERPEGSISTLTIQRTEQRDSAMYRCASSLETGAQGEQFFGPGTRLTVL.

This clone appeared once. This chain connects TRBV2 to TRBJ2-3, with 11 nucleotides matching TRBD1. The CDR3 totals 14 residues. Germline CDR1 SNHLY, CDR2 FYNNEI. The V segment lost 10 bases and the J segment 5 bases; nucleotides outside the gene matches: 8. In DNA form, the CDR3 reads TGTGCCACAGAACGGGACAGGGGGATAGATACGCAGTATTTT. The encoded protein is CATERDRGIDTQYF.

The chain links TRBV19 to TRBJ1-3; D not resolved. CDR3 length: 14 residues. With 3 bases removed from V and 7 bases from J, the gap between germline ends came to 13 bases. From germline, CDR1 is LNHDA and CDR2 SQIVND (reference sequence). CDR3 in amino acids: CASSMAGIRNTIYF. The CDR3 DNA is TGTGCCAGTAGTATGGCGGGAATTCGGAACACCATATATTTT.

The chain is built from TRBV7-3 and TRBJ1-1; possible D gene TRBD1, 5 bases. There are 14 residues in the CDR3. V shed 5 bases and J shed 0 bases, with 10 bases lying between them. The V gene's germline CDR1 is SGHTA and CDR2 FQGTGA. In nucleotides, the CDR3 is TGTGCCAGCAGCGCAGACAGATTGAACACTGAAGCTTTCTTT. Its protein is CASSADRLNTEAFF.

CDR3 amino acids: CASRPTGTSALTDTQYF. The CDR3 nucleotides read TGTGCCAGCAGACCTACGGGGACTAGCGCTCTAACAGATACGCAGTATTTT. The chain carries TRBV7-3 and TRBJ2-3, with TRBD2 matching 10 bases. The CDR3 runs 17 residues. Germline CDR1 reads SGHTA; CDR2 reads FQGTGA. J was trimmed by 3 bases and V by 6 bases; bases with no gene match: 12.

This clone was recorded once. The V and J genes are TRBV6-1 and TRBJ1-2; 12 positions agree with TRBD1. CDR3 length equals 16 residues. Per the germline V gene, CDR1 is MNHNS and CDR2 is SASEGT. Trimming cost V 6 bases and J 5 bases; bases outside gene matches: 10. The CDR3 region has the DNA TGTGCCAGCAGCGAACCGGGACAGGGGGCGGGTTATGGCTACACCTTC. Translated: CASSEPGQGAGYGYTF.

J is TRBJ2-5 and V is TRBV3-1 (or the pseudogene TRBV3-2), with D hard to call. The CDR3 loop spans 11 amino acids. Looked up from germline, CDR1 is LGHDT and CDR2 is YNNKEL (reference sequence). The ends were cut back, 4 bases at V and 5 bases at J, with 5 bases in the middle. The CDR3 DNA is TGTGCCAGCAGCCCCGGGGAGACCCAGTACTTC. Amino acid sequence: CASSPGETQYF.

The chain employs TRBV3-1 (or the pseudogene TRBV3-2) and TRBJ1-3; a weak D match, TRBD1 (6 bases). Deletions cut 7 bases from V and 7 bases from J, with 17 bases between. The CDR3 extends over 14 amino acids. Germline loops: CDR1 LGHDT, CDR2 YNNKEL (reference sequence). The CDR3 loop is CASTTPGQENTIYF. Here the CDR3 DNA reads TGTGCCAGCACCACCCCGGGACAAGAGAACACCATATATTTT.

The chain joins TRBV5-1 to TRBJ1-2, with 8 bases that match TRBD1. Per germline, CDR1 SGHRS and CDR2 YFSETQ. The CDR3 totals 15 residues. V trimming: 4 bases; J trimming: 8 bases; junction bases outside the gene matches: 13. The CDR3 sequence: CASSGPGQAIGGYTF. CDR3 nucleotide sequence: TGCGCCAGCAGCGGCCCGGGACAGGCAATAGGCGGCTACACCTTC.

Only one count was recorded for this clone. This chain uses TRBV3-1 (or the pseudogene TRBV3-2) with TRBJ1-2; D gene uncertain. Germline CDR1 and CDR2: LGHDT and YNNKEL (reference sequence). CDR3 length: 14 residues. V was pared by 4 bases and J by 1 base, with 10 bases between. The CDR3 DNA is TGTGCCAGCAGCCGAGCGGCAGTTAACTATGGCTACACCTTC. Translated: CASSRAAVNYGYTF.

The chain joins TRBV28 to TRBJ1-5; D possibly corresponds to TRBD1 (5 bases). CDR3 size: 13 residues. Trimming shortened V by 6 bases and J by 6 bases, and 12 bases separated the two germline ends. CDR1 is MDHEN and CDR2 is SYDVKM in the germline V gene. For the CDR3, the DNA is TGTGCCAGCAGAGGGGTGGGACTTCAGCCCCAGCATTTT. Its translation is CASRGVGLQPQHF.

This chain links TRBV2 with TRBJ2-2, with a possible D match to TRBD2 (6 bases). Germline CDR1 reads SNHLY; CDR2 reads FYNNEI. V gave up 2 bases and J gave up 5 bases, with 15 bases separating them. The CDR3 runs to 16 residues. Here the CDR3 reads CASSEWGGRNTGELFF. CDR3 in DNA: TGTGCCAGCAGTGAATGGGGTGGGAGGAATACCGGGGAGCTGTTTTTT.

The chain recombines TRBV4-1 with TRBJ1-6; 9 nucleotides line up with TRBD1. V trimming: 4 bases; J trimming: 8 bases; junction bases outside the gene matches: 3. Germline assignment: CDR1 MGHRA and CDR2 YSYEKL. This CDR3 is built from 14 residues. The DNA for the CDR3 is TGCGCCAGCAGCCCCCGACAGGGGGATTCACCCCTCCACTTT. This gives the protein CASSPRQGDSPLHF.

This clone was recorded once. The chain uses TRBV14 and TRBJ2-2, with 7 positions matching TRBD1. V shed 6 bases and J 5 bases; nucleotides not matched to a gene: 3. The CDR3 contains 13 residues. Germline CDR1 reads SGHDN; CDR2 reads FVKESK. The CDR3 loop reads CASRPQGTGELFF. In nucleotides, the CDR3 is TGTGCCAGCAGGCCACAGGGGACCGGGGAGCTGTTTTTT.

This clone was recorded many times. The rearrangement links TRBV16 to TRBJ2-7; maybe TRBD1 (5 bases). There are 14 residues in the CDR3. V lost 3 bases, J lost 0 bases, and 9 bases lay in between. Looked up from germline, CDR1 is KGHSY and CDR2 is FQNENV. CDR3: CASSHYRISYEQYF. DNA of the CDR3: TGTGCCAGCAGCCACTACAGGATCTCCTACGAGCAGTACTTC.

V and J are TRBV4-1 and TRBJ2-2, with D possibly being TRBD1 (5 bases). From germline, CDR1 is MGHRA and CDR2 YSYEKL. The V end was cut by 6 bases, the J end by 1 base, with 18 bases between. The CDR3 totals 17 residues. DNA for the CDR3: TGCGCCAGCAGTCGGCAAGGGCAGGGAAAGAACACCGGGGAGCTGTTTTTT. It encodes CASSRQGQGKNTGELFF.

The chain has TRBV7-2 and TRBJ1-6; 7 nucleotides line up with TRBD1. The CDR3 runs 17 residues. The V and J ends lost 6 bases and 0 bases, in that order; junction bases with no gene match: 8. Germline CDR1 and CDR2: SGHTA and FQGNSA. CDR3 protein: CASRTGQASSYNSPLHF. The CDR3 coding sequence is TGTGCCAGCAGAACCGGACAGGCCAGCTCCTATAATTCACCCCTCCACTTT.

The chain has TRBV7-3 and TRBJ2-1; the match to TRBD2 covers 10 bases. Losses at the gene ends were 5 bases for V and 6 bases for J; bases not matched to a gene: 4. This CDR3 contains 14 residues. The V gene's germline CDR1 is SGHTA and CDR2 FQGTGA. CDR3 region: CASSPGLAVNEQFF. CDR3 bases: TGTGCCAGCAGCCCCGGACTAGCGGTCAATGAGCAGTTCTTC.

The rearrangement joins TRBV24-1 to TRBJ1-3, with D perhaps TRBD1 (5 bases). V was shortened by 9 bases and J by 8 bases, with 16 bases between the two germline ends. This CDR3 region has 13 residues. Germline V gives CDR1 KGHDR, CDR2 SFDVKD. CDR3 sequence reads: CATQSPGGDTIYF. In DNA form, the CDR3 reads TGTGCCACCCAGTCCCCGGGAGGGGACACCATATATTTT.